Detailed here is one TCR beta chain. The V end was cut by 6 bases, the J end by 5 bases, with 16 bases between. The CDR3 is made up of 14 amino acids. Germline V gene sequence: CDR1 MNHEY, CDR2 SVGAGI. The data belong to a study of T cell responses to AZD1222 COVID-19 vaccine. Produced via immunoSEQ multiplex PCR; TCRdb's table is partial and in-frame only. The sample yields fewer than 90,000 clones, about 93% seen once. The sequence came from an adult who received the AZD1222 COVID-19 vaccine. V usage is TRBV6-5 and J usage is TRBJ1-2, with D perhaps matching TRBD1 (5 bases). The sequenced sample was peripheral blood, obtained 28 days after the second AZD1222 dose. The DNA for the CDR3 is TGTGCCAGCAGGGAGGAACGTTGGGGGTATGGCTACACCTTC. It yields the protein CASREERWGYGYTF.